A single sample is the source of the 14 T cell receptor beta chains below, sequenced in a study of control samples from healthy donors and cancer patients. Profiling relied on immunoSEQ multiplex PCR, and the TCRdb table lists in-frame clones only, not all of them. Of approximately 190,000 clones listed, approximately 90% were seen once; the top ten hold 1.5% to 2%. The sample was blood. These receptors came from a man younger than 40 in good health.

The chain links TRBV7-3 to TRBJ2-7; no firm D call. Trimming took 4 bases from V and 3 from J, leaving 10 bases between them. CDR1 and CDR2 from the germline V gene are SGHTA and FQGTGA. This CDR3 has 13 residues. In nucleotides, the CDR3 is TGTGCCAGCAGCTCCGGGCAGAACTACGAGCAGTACTTC. Its translation: CASSSGQNYEQYF.

This chain joins TRBV5-5 and TRBJ2-7; 11 nucleotides line up with TRBD2. The CDR3 is 18 residues long. V dropped 0 bases and J dropped 2; count of bases not matched to a gene: 10. CDR1 and CDR2 from the germline V gene are SGHKS and YYEKEE (reference sequence). This CDR3 reads CASSLAFLAGGSAYEQYF. Here the CDR3 DNA reads TGTGCCAGCAGCTTGGCCTTTCTAGCGGGGGGCTCAGCCTACGAGCAGTACTTC. The full variable domain, its missing parts supplied by reference TRBV5-5 and TRBJ2-7, is DAGVTQSPTHLIKTRGQQVTLRCSPISGHKSVSWYQQVLGQGPQFIFQYYEKEERGRGNFPDRFSARQFPNYSSELNVNALLLGDSALYLCASSLAFLAGGSAYEQYFGPGTRLTVT.

The chain uses TRBV6-5 and TRBJ1-6; 9 nucleotides agree with TRBD1. CDR1 and CDR2 from the germline V gene are MNHEY and SVGAGI. The CDR3 spans 14 residues. V was clipped by 2 bases and J by 8 bases; unmatched bases: 1. CDR3: CASSYRTGDSPLHF. In DNA form, the CDR3 reads TGTGCCAGCAGTTACCGGACAGGGGATTCACCCCTCCACTTT.

The chain joins TRBV2 to TRBJ2-2; possibly TRBD1 for D (6 bases). Germline loops: CDR1 SNHLY, CDR2 FYNNEI. CDR3 length: 15 residues. Trimming took off 4 bases at V and 0 bases at J, with 9 bases between the two ends. In DNA form, the CDR3 reads TGTGCCAGCAGTGTCACAGGGACGAACACCGGGGAGCTGTTTTTT. This encodes CASSVTGTNTGELFF. Combining the CDR3 with reference TRBV2 and TRBJ2-2 gives the whole variable domain EPEVTQTPSHQVTQMGQEVILRCVPISNHLYFYWYRQILGQKVEFLVSFYNNEISEKSEIFDDQFSVERPDGSNFTLKIRSTKLEDSAMYFCASSVTGTNTGELFFGEGSRLTVL.

The chain recombines TRBV10-3 with TRBJ2-3; 7 bases are a match to TRBD1. The V gene end was trimmed by 6 bases and the J gene end by 2 bases; junction bases not matched to a gene: 5. CDR3 length: 14 amino acids. The germline CDR1 and CDR2 sequences are ENHRY and SYGVKD. The DNA of the CDR3 is TGTGCCATCAGCCCACAGGGGCACACAGATACGCAGTATTTT. Translating it yields CAISPQGHTDTQYF.

This rearrangement joins TRBV9 to TRBJ2-3; D gene ambiguous. CDR3 length: 16 residues. The V end lost 2 bases, the J end lost 0 bases, and 13 bases lay between the germline ends. Germline values: CDR1 SGDLS, CDR2 YYNGEE. The CDR3 nucleotides read TGTGCCAGCAGCGTCATGGGCCAGGTTAGCACAGATACGCAGTATTTT. Translation: CASSVMGQVSTDTQYF.

V usage is TRBV28 and J usage is TRBJ1-2; tentative D call: TRBD1 (5 bases). V lost 3 bases to trimming and J lost 7 bases, with 12 bases between them. Germline CDR1 and CDR2: MDHEN and SYDVKM. CDR3 length: 13 amino acids. CDR3 in amino acids: CASSLQGSVGYTF. The CDR3 DNA reads as TGTGCCAGCAGTTTGCAGGGATCGGTTGGCTACACCTTC.

The chain carries TRBV19 and TRBJ1-3, with D unresolved. V lost 7 bases to trimming and J lost 4 bases, with 20 bases between them. The CDR3 spans 16 residues. Germline V gives CDR1 LNHDA, CDR2 SQIVND (reference sequence). The CDR3 reads CASTLGGVSSGNTIYF. The CDR3 DNA sequence: TGTGCCAGTACCCTGGGTGGGGTATCCAGCGGAAACACCATATATTTT. Combining the CDR3 with reference TRBV19 and TRBJ1-3 gives the whole variable domain DGGITQSPKYLFRKEGQNVTLSCEQNLNHDAMYWYRQDPGQGLRLIYYSQIVNDFQKGDIAEGYSVSREKKESFPLTVTSAQKNPTAFYLCASTLGGVSSGNTIYFGEGSWLTVV.

J is TRBJ1-6 and V is TRBV5-1; 8 bases align to TRBD1. V lost 4 bases and J lost 10; bases outside the gene matches: 13. The CDR3 sequence is 16 residues long. The germline gives CDR1 SGHRS, CDR2 YFSETQ. CDR3 region: CASSPGLGTGGSPLHF. The CDR3 DNA reads TGCGCCAGCAGCCCGGGCCTCGGGACAGGAGGATCACCCCTCCACTTT.

The V gene is TRBV6-2 or TRBV6-3, the J gene TRBJ1-5, with 9 bases fitting TRBD1. Germline loops: CDR1 MNHEY, CDR2 SVGEGT. J was trimmed by 0 bases and V by 3 bases; bases with no gene match: 3. The CDR3 spans 16 residues. This chain's CDR3 is CASSYDRGYSNQPQHF. CDR3 DNA sequence: TGTGCCAGCAGTTATGACAGGGGGTATAGCAATCAGCCCCAGCATTTT.

The V gene is TRBV7-9, the J gene TRBJ2-7; 7 bases map to TRBD2. The CDR3 runs to 13 residues. Germline values: CDR1 SEHNR, CDR2 FQNEAQ (reference sequence). V was pared by 6 bases and J by 6 bases, with 8 bases of the junction left unmatched. The CDR3 DNA reads TGTGCCAGCAGACCGGGGGGTTTTTCCGAGCAGTACTTC. This translates into CASRPGGFSEQYF. The variable domain in full, with the rest retrieved from reference TRBV7-9 and TRBJ2-7, is DTGVSQNPRHKITKRGQNVTFRCDPISEHNRLYWYRQTLGQGPEFLTYFQNEAQLEKSRLLSDRFSAERPKGSFSTLEIQRTEQGDSAMYLCASRPGGFSEQYFGPGTRLTVT.

The genes are TRBV19 and TRBJ1-5; D is unresolved. The germline V and J ends were trimmed by 7 bases and 5 bases, with 9 bases remaining between them. Germline CDR1 LNHDA, CDR2 SQIVND (reference sequence). CDR3 size: 12 residues. The CDR3 reads CASMGNHQPQHF. The CDR3 nucleotides are TGTGCCAGTATGGGCAACCATCAGCCCCAGCATTTT.

The chain carries TRBV27 and TRBJ1-5; no clear D. CDR3 length equals 15 residues. The germline V gene encodes CDR1 MNHEY and CDR2 SMNVEV (reference sequence). Trimming shortened V by 5 bases and J by 0 bases, and 11 bases separated the two germline ends. The CDR3 DNA is TGTGCCAGCAGTGCAGCAGGATATAGCAATCAGCCCCAGCATTTT. Translating it yields CASSAAGYSNQPQHF.

V and J are TRBV2 and TRBJ2-2, with D unclear. This CDR3 has 14 amino acids. Germline V gives CDR1 SNHLY, CDR2 FYNNEI. The germline V and J ends were trimmed by 4 bases and 2 bases, with 8 bases remaining between them. CDR3 protein: CASSATGNTGELFF. CDR3 DNA sequence: TGTGCCAGCAGTGCGACTGGTAACACCGGGGAGCTGTTTTTT.